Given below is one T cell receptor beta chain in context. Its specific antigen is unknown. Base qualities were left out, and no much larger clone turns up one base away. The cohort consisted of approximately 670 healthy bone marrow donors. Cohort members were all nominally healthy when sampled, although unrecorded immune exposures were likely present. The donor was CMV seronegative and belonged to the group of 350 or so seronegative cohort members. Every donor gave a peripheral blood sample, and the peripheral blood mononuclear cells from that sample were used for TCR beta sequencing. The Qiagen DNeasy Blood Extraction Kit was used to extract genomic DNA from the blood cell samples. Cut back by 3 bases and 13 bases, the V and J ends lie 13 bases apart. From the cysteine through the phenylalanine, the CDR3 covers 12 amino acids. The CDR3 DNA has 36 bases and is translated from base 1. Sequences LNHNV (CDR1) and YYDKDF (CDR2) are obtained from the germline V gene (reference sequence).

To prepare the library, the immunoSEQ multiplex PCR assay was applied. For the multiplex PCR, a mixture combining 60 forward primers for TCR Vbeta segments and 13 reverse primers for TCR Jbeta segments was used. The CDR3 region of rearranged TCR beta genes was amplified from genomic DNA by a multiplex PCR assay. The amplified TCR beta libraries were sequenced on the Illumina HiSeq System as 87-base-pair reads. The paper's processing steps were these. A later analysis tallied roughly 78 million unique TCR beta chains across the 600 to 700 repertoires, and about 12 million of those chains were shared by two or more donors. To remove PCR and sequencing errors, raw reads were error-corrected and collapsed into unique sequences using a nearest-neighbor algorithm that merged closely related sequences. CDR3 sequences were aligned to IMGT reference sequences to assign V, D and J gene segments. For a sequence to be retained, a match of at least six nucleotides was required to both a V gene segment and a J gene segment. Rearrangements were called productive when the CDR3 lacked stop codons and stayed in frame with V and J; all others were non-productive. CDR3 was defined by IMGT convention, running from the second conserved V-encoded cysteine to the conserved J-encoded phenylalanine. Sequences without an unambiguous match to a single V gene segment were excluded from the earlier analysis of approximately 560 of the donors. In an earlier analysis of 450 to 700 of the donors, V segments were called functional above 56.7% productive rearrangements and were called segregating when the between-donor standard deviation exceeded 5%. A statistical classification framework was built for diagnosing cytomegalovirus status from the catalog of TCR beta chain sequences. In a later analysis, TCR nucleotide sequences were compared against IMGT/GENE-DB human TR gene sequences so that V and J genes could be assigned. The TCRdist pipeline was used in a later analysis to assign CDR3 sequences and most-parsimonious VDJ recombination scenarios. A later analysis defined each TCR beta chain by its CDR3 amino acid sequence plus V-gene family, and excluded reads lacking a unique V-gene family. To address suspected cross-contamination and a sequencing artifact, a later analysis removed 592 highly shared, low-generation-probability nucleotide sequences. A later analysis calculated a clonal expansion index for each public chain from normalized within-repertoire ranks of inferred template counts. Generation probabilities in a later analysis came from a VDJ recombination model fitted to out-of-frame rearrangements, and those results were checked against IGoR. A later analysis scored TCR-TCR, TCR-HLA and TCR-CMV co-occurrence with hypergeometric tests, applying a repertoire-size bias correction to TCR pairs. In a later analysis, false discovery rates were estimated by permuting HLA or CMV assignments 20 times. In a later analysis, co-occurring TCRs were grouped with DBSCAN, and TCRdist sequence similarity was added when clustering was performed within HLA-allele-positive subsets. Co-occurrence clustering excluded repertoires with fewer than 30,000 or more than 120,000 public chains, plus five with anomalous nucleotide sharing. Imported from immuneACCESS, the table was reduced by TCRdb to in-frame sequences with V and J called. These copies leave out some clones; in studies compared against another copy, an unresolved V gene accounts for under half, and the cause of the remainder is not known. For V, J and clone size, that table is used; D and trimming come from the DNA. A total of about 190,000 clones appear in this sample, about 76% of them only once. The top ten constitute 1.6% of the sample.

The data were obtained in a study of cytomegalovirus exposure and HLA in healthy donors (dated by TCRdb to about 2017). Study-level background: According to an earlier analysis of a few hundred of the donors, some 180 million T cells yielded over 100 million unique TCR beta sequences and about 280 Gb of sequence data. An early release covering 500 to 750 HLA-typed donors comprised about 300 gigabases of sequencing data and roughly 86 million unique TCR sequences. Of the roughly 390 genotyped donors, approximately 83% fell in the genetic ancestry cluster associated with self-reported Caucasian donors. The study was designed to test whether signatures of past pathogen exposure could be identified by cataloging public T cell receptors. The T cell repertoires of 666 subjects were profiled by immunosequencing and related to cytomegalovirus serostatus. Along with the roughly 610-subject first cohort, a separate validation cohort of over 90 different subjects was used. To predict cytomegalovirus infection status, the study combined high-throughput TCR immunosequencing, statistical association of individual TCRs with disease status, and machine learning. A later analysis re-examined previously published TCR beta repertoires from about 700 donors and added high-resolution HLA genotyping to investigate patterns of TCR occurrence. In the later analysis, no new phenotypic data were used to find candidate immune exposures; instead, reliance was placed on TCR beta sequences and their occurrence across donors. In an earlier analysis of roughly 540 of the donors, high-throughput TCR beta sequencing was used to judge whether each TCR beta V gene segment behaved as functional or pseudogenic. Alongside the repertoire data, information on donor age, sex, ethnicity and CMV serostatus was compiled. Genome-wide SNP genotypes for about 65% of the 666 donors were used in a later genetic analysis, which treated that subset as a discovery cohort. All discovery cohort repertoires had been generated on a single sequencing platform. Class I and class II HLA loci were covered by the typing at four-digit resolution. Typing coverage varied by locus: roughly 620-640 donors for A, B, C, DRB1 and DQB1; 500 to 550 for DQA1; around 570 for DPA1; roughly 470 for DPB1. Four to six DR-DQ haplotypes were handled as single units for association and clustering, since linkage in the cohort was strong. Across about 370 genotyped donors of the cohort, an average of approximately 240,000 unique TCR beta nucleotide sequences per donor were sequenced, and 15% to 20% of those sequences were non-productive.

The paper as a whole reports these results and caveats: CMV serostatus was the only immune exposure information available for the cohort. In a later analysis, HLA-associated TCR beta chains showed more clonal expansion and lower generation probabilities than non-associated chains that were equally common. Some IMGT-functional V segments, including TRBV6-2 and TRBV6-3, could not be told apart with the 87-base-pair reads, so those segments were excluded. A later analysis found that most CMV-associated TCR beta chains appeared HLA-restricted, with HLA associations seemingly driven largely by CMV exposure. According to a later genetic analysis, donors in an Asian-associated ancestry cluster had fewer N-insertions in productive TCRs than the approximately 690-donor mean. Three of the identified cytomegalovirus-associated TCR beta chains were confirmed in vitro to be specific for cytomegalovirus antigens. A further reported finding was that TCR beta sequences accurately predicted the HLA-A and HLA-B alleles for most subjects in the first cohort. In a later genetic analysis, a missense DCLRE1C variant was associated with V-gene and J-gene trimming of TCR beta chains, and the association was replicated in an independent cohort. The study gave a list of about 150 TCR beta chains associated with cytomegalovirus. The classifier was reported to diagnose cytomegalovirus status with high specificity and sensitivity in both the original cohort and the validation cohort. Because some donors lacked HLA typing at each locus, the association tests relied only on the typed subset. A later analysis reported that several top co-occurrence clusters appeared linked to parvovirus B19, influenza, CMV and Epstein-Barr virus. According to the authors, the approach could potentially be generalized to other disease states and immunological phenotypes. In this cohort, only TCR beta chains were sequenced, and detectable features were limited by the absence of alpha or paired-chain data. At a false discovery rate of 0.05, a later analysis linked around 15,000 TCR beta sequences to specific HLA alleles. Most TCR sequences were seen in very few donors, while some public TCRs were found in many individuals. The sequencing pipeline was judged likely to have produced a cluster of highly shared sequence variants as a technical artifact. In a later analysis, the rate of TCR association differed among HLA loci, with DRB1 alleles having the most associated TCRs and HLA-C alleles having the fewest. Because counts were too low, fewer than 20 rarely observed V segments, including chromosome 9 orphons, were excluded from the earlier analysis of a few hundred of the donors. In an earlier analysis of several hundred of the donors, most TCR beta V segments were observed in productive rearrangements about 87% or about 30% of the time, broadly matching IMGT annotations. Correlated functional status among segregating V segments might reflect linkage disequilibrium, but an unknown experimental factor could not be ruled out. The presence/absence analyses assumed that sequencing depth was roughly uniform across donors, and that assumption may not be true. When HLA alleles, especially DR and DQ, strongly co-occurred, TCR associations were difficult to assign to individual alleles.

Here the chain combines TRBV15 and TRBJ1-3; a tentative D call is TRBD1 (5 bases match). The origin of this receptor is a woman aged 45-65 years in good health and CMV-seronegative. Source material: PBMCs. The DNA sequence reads TGTGCCACCAGCAGGAATGACAGATTAATATATTTT. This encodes CATSRNDRLIYF.